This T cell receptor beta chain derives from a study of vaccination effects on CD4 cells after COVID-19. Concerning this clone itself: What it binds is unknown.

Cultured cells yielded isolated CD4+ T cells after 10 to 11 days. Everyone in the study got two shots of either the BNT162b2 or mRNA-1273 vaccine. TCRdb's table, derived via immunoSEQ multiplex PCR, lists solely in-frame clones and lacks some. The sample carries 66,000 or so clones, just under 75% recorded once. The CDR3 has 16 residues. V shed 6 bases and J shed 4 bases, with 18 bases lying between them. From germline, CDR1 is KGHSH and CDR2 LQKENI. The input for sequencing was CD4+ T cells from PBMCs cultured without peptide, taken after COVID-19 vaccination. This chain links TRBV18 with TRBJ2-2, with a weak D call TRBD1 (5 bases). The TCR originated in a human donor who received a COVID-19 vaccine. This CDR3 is CASSRSQQGRTGELFF. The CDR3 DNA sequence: TGTGCCAGCTCCCGCTCCCAGCAGGGCCGCACCGGGGAGCTGTTTTTT. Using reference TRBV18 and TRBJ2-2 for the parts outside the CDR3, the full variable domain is NAGVMQNPRHLVRRRGQEARLRCSPMKGHSHVYWYRQLPEEGLKFMVYLQKENIIDESGMPKERFSAEFPKEGPSILRIQQVVRGDSAAYFCASSRSQQGRTGELFFGEGSRLTVL.